Each of the 15 T cell receptor beta chains below was sequenced from the same sample in a study of blood T cell repertoires in COVID-19. Libraries were prepared by immunoSEQ multiplex PCR; TCRdb keeps only in-frame clonotypes and omits some of them. The data show about 120,000 clones, with around 90% seen just once and about 4.6% held by the top ten. The sample taken for sequencing was peripheral blood. Receptors were obtained from a man aged 55 to 70 with COVID-19, enrolled during active disease.

This clone was recorded only once. This chain joins TRBV18 and TRBJ1-1; 10 bases fit TRBD1. Germline V CDR1 and CDR2: KGHSH, LQKENI. The CDR3 consists of 15 residues. Trimming cost V 3 bases and J 7 bases; bases outside gene matches: 8. For the CDR3, the DNA is TGTGCCAGCTCACCTCCCTCCGGGACAGGGGATGAAGCTTTCTTT. Its protein product is CASSPPSGTGDEAFF.

The J gene is TRBJ2-5, the V gene TRBV25-1; TRBD2 agrees at 8 bases. Germline CDR1 and CDR2: MGHDK and SYGVNS. V lost 1 base to trimming and J lost 5 bases; unmatched junction nucleotides: 3. The CDR3 spans 14 residues. In DNA form, the CDR3 reads TGTGCCAGCAGTGAATTCGGGGGGGTGGAGACCCAGTACTTC. This encodes CASSEFGGVETQYF.

The rearrangement joins TRBV6-6 to TRBJ2-7; 7 positions agree with TRBD1. This CDR3 has 14 residues. Per germline, CDR1 MNHNY and CDR2 SVGAGI (reference sequence). V was pared by 7 bases and J by 5 bases, with 11 bases of the junction left unmatched. The CDR3 DNA reads TGTGCCAGCACCCCCCTTGAACAGGGGAACGAGCAGTACTTC. Protein product: CASTPLEQGNEQYF.

The chain combines TRBV19 with TRBJ2-3, with TRBD2 matching over 11 bases. CDR3 length: 16 amino acids. V gave up 6 bases and J gave up 0 bases; unmatched junction bases: 5. CDR1 LNHDA and CDR2 SQIVND come from the germline V gene (reference sequence). The CDR3 DNA sequence: TGTGCCAGTAGCCTTGGACTAGCGGGCAGCACAGATACGCAGTATTTT. The encoded protein is CASSLGLAGSTDTQYF.

V gene TRBV7-6 combines with J gene TRBJ1-3, with unresolved D. The CDR3 sequence is 16 residues long. Germline V CDR1 and CDR2: SGHVS, FNYEAQ. The ends were cut back, 5 bases at V and 0 bases at J, with 14 bases in the middle. CDR3 coding DNA: TGTGCCAGCAGCCCCACCCTTCTCGGCTCTGGAAACACCATATATTTT. Translated: CASSPTLLGSGNTIYF. Full variable domain (remainder filled in from reference TRBV7-6 and TRBJ1-3): GAGVSQSPRYKVTKRGQDVALRCDPISGHVSLYWYRQALGQGPEFLTYFNYEAQQDKSGLPNDRFSAERPEGSISTLTIQRTEQRDSAMYRCASSPTLLGSGNTIYFGEGSWLTVV.

The table lists this clone with a count of one. The chain uses TRBV12-3 or TRBV12-4 and TRBJ1-1; maybe TRBD1 (5 bases). V was trimmed by 6 bases and J by 4 bases, leaving 12 bases between them. The CDR3 extends over 13 amino acids. The chain's CDR3 is CASSGDRVTEAFF. CDR3 sequence (DNA): TGTGCCAGCAGCGGAGACAGAGTCACTGAAGCTTTCTTT.

The chain has TRBV5-1 and TRBJ1-2, with D possibly matching TRBD1 (6 bases). Trimming removed 0 bases at V and 2 bases at J, with 11 bases between. Germline V gene data show CDR1 as SGHRS and CDR2 as YFSETQ. The CDR3 has 15 amino acids. Here the CDR3 DNA reads TGCGCCAGCAGCTTGGCCGGGGGGCGCAACTATGGCTACACCTTC. This gives the protein CASSLAGGRNYGYTF.

The V call is TRBV7-2, the J call TRBJ2-7, with a weak D call TRBD1 (6 bases). CDR3 length: 16 residues. Trimming took 2 bases from V and 1 from J, leaving 15 bases between them. The germline gives CDR1 SGHTA, CDR2 FQGNSA. CDR3 sequence reads: CASSLRAGDGSYEQYF. Here the CDR3 DNA reads TGTGCCAGCAGCTTAAGGGCAGGGGACGGGTCCTACGAGCAGTACTTC.

V gene TRBV25-1 combines with J gene TRBJ2-7, with D maybe TRBD2 (6 bases). V gave up 5 bases and J gave up 6 bases, with 8 bases separating them. This CDR3 is built from 11 residues. CDR1 and CDR2 (germline): MGHDK, SYGVNS. CDR3 loop: CASSLGGEQYF. The DNA for the CDR3 is TGTGCCAGCAGTCTGGGAGGCGAGCAGTACTTC.

The chain carries TRBV10-3 and TRBJ1-6; TRBD1 aligns across 11 bases. The CDR3 spans 17 residues. V trimming: 0 bases; J trimming: 12 bases; junction bases outside the gene matches: 10. Germline V gene sequence: CDR1 ENHRY, CDR2 SYGVKD. The CDR3 sequence is CAISESERTGGGEPLHF. The DNA of the CDR3 is TGTGCCATCAGTGAGTCGGAACGGACAGGGGGCGGAGAACCCCTCCACTTT.

This rearrangement joins TRBV11-2 to TRBJ2-2; possibly TRBD2 for D (6 bases). The CDR3 length is 15 residues. V shed 3 bases and J shed 4 bases, with 12 bases lying between them. Germline CDR1 and CDR2: SGHAT and FQNNGV. CDR3 region: CASSFLTAGTGELFF. In DNA, the CDR3 is TGTGCCAGCAGCTTTTTGACAGCGGGCACCGGGGAGCTGTTTTTT.

This chain connects TRBV30 to TRBJ2-5, with 7 bases that match TRBD2. J lost 2 bases, V lost 0 bases, and 6 bases had no gene match. The length of the CDR3 is 15 residues. The germline V gene has CDR1 GTSNPN and CDR2 SVGIG (reference sequence). CDR3 region: CAWSVPASGQETQYF. DNA for the CDR3: TGTGCCTGGAGTGTACCCGCTAGCGGACAAGAGACCCAGTACTTC.

The V gene is TRBV5-1, the J gene TRBJ1-4, with D possibly matching TRBD1 (5 bases). Trimming removed 6 bases at V and 7 bases at J, with 16 bases between. The CDR3 is 14 residues long. The germline CDR1 and CDR2 sequences are SGHRS and YFSETQ. CDR3 sequence (DNA): TGCGCCAGCAATGCGGGGGAGGAAGGTGAAAAACTGTTTTTT. Translated, it gives CASNAGEEGEKLFF.

The J gene is TRBJ2-7, the V gene TRBV7-3; 10 bases map to TRBD1. The CDR3 has 13 amino acids. Germline loops: CDR1 SGHTA, CDR2 FQGTGA. V lost 5 bases, J lost 6 bases, and 4 bases stayed unmatched. CDR3 loop: CASSRDRGAEQYF. CDR3 bases: TGTGCCAGCAGCCGGGACAGGGGTGCCGAGCAGTACTTC.

The J gene is TRBJ2-7, the V gene TRBV11-2; 10 bases match TRBD1. Per the germline V gene, CDR1 is SGHAT and CDR2 is FQNNGV. CDR3 length: 14 residues. The ends lost 5 bases at V and 4 bases at J; junction bases unmatched: 5. The CDR3 DNA sequence: TGTGCCAGCAGCCCGGCGGACAGGGGGTACGAGCAGTACTTC. Its protein product is CASSPADRGYEQYF.